The 5 T cell receptor beta chains listed next were all sequenced from one sample in a study of patients and donors after allogeneic stem cell transplantation. Via MiXCR, TCRdb re-called the RT-PCR reads, giving one row per CDR3 protein. The sample lists 24,000 or so distinct CDR3 sequences; around 30% were seen once. Source material: blood, either unsorted or a sorted T cell fraction (not recorded which). The receptors stem from a human donor who was either an allogeneic HSCT recipient or a stem cell or donor lymphocyte infusion donor (not recorded which). It is not recorded whose cells these are; they may come from a transplant donor.

This clonotype was detected only a few times. The chain joins TRBV27 to TRBJ1-6, with TRBD1 matching over 7 bases. V lost 3 bases and J lost 7; bases outside the gene matches: 9. The CDR3 extends over 16 amino acids. Germline CDR1 is MNHEY and CDR2 is SMNVEV (reference sequence). The CDR3 is CASSLVIQGFNSPLHF. The CDR3 coding sequence is TGTGCCAGCAGTTTGGTTATACAGGGGTTCAATTCACCCCTCCACTTT.

This chain connects TRBV12-3 or TRBV12-4 to TRBJ2-5, with 8 bases identical to TRBD1. V lost 5 bases, J lost 5 bases, and 7 bases stayed unmatched. The CDR3 loop spans 14 amino acids. The CDR3 loop reads CASSGTGFFETQYF. CDR3 coding DNA: TGTGCCAGCAGTGGGACAGGATTTTTTGAGACCCAGTACTTC.

The chain joins TRBV10-3 to TRBJ2-3; D uncertain. The length of the CDR3 is 11 residues. Germline values: CDR1 ENHRY, CDR2 SYGVKD. Deletions cut 4 bases from V and 3 bases from J, with 2 bases between. CDR3 DNA: TGTGCCATCAGTGGAACAGATACGCAGTATTTT. The encoded protein is CAISGTDTQYF.

The rearrangement joins TRBV12-3 or TRBV12-4 to TRBJ1-1; D is unresolved. V was trimmed by 2 bases and J by 8 bases, leaving 12 bases between them. This CDR3 comprises 13 residues. CDR3 in amino acids: CASSLSDRPEAFF. The CDR3 region has the DNA TGTGCCAGCAGTTTATCCGACCGGCCAGAAGCTTTCTTT.

This clonotype is medium-sized (0.01 to 0.1%) in the sample. This rearrangement joins TRBV5-1 to TRBJ2-5; the D is unclear. Germline V CDR1 and CDR2: SGHRS, YFSETQ. The CDR3 contains 14 residues. V was shortened by 2 bases and J by 4 bases, with 12 bases between the two germline ends. The CDR3 sequence is CASSFGRIGETQYF. In nucleotides, the CDR3 is TGCGCCAGCAGCTTTGGGCGTATCGGAGAGACCCAGTACTTC.